The following is a T cell receptor (beta chain) sequence with its context. No cognate antigen has been identified for it. Base quality data are lacking; no much larger clone is found one base away. Trimming costs V 3 bases and J 3 bases, and their ends lie 14 bases apart. The CDR3 runs 15 residues from the cysteine to the phenylalanine. The DNA shown is the 45-base CDR3, in frame from base 1. Looking up the germline V gene yields CDR1 SNHLY and CDR2 FYNNEI. This sample stems from a study of OX40 agonist ivuxolimab in advanced cancers. Concerning the study at large: The costimulatory receptor OX40 (CD134) was targeted by ivuxolimab, a fully human IgG2 agonistic monoclonal antibody. Intravenous ivuxolimab was administered to patients every 2 weeks at six dose levels: 0.01, 0.1, 0.3, 1.5, 3 and 10 mg/kg. Among the approximately 50 dose-escalation patients, approximately 20 had hepatocellular carcinoma, 15 or so melanoma, 9 renal cell carcinoma and 9 head and neck cancer. In the dose-escalation cohort, 82.7% of patients were male, and the mean age was about 55 years, with a range of about 20 to 79. Patients were allowed to have had prior anti-PD-1, anti-PD-L1 or anti-CTLA-4 therapy, and around two fifths of the dose-escalation patients had been treated with checkpoint inhibitors. Partial responses occurred in three dose-escalation patients, of whom one had hepatocellular carcinoma and two had cutaneous melanoma. The purpose of peripheral TCRbeta sequencing was to test whether ivuxolimab changed TCR sequence diversity and led to clonal T-cell expansion. The paper reports the monotherapy dose-escalation portion (N of about 56 patients) of the phase I ivuxolimab trial.

Patients with a history of autoimmune disease or receiving systemic immunosuppression were excluded from the trial. Peripheral blood for TCR sequencing was collected from all dose cohorts at baseline, on cycle 4 day 1, and on cycle 7 day 1. Samples were obtained from an open-label, multicenter, first-in-human phase I dose-escalation trial of ivuxolimab. The trial enrolled adults with locally advanced or metastatic head and neck squamous cell, hepatocellular, melanoma or renal cell carcinoma. Before TCR sequencing, CD4+ T cells and CD8+ T cells from peripheral blood were sorted into separate populations. Here is what the overall study found, with its caveats: Clonal expansion of both CD4+ and CD8+ blood T cells was observed from baseline to week 6 at doses 0.1 to 3.0 mg/kg. Low levels of normalized T-cell clonal expansion were also seen in some patients who did not respond. On average, CD8+ T cells showed more expanded clones than CD4+ T cells after ivuxolimab. In the 0.1-3.0 mg/kg groups, partial responders had among the lowest normalized peripheral clonal expansion, particularly in CD8+ T cells. The antigen specificity of the peripheral T cells that underwent clonal expansion was not determined.

For sequencing of the TCRbeta CDR3 region, genomic DNA was extracted from the sorted cells. The immunoSEQ Assay was used for sequencing of TCRbeta CDR3 regions. TCRdb retrieved this table from immuneACCESS and kept in-frame rearrangements only. Not all clones are present; in checked studies, unresolved V genes account for under half, and no reason is known for the remainder. In all, the sample holds 60,000 to 85,000 clones, and about 90% of those were seen once. The leading ten clones occupy 3.5% to 5% of the sample. This clonotype was sampled from an adult with an advanced solid tumor such as melanoma, head and neck, liver or kidney cancer. Sample: CD4+ or CD8+ T cells sorted from blood, taken in a trial of the OX40 agonist ivuxolimab. In this chain, TRBV2 is recombined with TRBJ1-1; TRBD1 could be the D gene, as 5 bases match. The DNA is TGTGCCAGCAGTGAGGGGGTTATCCGGGACACTGAAGCTTTCTTT. Its amino acids are CASSEGVIRDTEAFF.